This TCR beta chain stems from a study of blood T cell repertoires in COVID-19. Clones were read by immunoSEQ multiplex PCR, and TCRdb kept only the in-frame ones, dropping some. Among approximately 240,000 clones, roughly 90% were seen once, and the ten largest hold about 6.3%. The CDR3 sequence is 16 residues long. CDR1 is LGHNA, CDR2 YNFKEQ, per germline. J lost 5 bases, V lost 5 bases, and 12 bases had no gene match. The material sequenced was PBMCs or T cells enriched from blood (not recorded which). The chain employs TRBV4-2 and TRBJ2-5; the match to TRBD2 covers 9 bases. This clonotype was sampled from a woman younger than 45 with acute COVID-19. CDR3 DNA: TGTGCCAGCAGCTCCAGGGGCGGGGGGGCTATGGAGACCCAGTACTTC. Protein product: CASSSRGGGAMETQYF.